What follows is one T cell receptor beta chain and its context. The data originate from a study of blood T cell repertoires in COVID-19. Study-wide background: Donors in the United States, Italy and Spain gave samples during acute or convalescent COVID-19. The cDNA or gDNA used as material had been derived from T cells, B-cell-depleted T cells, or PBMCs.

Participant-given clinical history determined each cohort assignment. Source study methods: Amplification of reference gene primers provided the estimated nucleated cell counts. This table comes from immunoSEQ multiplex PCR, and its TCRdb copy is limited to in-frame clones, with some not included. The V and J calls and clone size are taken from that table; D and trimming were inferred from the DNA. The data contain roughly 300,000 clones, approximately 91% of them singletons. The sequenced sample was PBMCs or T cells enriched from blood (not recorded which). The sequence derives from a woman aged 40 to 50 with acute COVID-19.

DNA for the CDR3: TGTGCCAGCACCCTTAGCGGGAGGGTCTACAATGAGCAGTTCTTC. Its translation is CASTLSGRVYNEQFF. The rearrangement joins TRBV7-2 to TRBJ2-1; TRBD2 aligns across 11 bases. Germline loops: CDR1 SGHTA, CDR2 FQGNSA. V trimming: 7 bases; J trimming: 3 bases; junction bases outside the gene matches: 5. The CDR3 spans 15 residues.